Following are 30 T cell receptor beta chains from one sample sequenced in a study of shared clonotypes between healthy human individuals. Sequenced by immunoSEQ multiplex PCR; TCRdb stores in-frame clones only, minus some. Among some 2 million clones listed, about 95% were seen once. Naive CD8 cells were CD45RO-negative, positively selected for CCR7, excluding terminally differentiated effector memory CD45RA+ cells. The sequencing sample was made of naive CD8+ T cells sorted from blood. These receptors originate from a man aged 18-30 years in good health.

J is TRBJ2-7 and V is TRBV7-8; a weak D match, TRBD1 (6 bases). The CDR3 covers 14 residues. Germline CDR1 SGHVS, CDR2 FQNEAQ. Trimming left V 3 bases short and J 6 bases short, with 15 bases between. CDR3 sequence (DNA): TGTGCCAGCAGCTTCACAGGGTTAGAAGGCGAGCAGTACTTC. Residues: CASSFTGLEGEQYF.

This chain links TRBV6-5 with TRBJ2-5, with TRBD1 as a possible D gene (5 bases). The J call is uncertain, as TRBJ2-7 better fits the DNA end. The CDR3 runs to 13 residues. Germline loops: CDR1 MNHEY, CDR2 SVGAGI. The CDR3 sequence is CASSYDRLYEQYF. The CDR3 region has the DNA TGTGCCAGCAGTTACGACAGACTCTACGAGCAGTACTTC.

J is TRBJ2-3 and V is TRBV7-3; D gene uncertain. Between the trimmed V and J ends, which lost 2 bases and 1 base, there was a span of 4 bases. CDR3 length: 13 residues. Per the germline V gene, CDR1 is SGHTA and CDR2 is FQGTGA. CDR3 sequence (DNA): TGTGCCAGCAGCTTAGTAGGCACAGATACGCAGTATTTT. It codes for CASSLVGTDTQYF.

The chain carries TRBV7-8 and TRBJ2-1, with TRBD2 matching 11 bases. Germline CDR1 SGHVS, CDR2 FQNEAQ. The CDR3 covers 15 residues. The trim removed 6 bases at V and 6 bases at J, leaving 7 bases unmatched. This CDR3 reads CASRLGLAVSNEQFF. CDR3 DNA sequence: TGTGCCAGCAGGCTGGGACTAGCGGTGTCCAATGAGCAGTTCTTC.

The chain carries TRBV15 and TRBJ2-1; D gene ambiguous. Trimming shortened V by 0 bases and J by 9 bases, and 12 bases separated the two germline ends. Germline assignment: CDR1 LNHNV and CDR2 YYDKDF (reference sequence). The CDR3 totals 14 residues. The CDR3 loop reads CATSRDLGSSEQFF. Written as DNA, the CDR3 is TGTGCCACCAGCAGAGATCTGGGCAGCAGTGAGCAGTTCTTC.

This clone was recorded a few times. The V and J genes are TRBV28 and TRBJ1-2; 9 nucleotides match TRBD1. The CDR3 loop spans 14 amino acids. Trimming took 6 bases from V and 8 from J; bases not matched to a gene: 10. Per the germline V gene, CDR1 is MDHEN and CDR2 is SYDVKM. The CDR3 DNA sequence: TGTGCCAGCAGCCCAACGGGACAGGGTTGGGGCTACACCTTC. Translating gives CASSPTGQGWGYTF.

The chain carries TRBV5-1 and TRBJ1-4; D remains ambiguous. The CDR3 covers 14 residues. The V gene's germline CDR1 is SGHRS and CDR2 YFSETQ. With 4 bases removed from V and 6 bases from J, the gap between germline ends came to 13 bases. The CDR3 nucleotides are TGCGCCAGCAGCGCTCGAACCCACGATGAAAAACTGTTTTTT. It translates to CASSARTHDEKLFF.

The CDR3 nucleotides are TGTGCCACCAGCAGTCCCTGGGACACGAGAGACAATCAGCCCCAGCATTTT. This codes for CATSSPWDTRDNQPQHF. The J gene is TRBJ1-5, the V gene TRBV15, with TRBD1 as a possible D gene (6 bases). CDR3 length: 17 residues. The germline V gene encodes CDR1 LNHNV and CDR2 YYDKDF (reference sequence). The germline V and J ends were trimmed by 3 bases and 3 bases, with 18 bases remaining between them.

The rearrangement uses TRBV5-6 and TRBJ2-5; 8 bases match TRBD2. Per germline, CDR1 SGHDT and CDR2 YYEEEE. The CDR3 consists of 12 residues. V dropped 3 bases and J dropped 7; count of bases not matched to a gene: 2. The CDR3 DNA reads as TGTGCCAGCAGCTGGGCGGGAGGGACCCAGTACTTC. Translation gives CASSWAGGTQYF.

The J gene is TRBJ2-5, the V gene TRBV7-6; D perhaps matches TRBD2 (5 bases). V was cut by 1 base and J by 3 bases, with 21 bases left in between. The CDR3 totals 18 residues. The germline V gene encodes CDR1 SGHVS and CDR2 FNYEAQ. The CDR3 protein is CASSLGVPGIQREETQYF. The CDR3 coding sequence is TGTGCCAGCAGCTTAGGCGTACCTGGGATTCAGAGGGAAGAGACCCAGTACTTC.

This chain joins TRBV5-6 and TRBJ2-2; the D is unclear. The germline V and J ends were trimmed by 0 bases and 5 bases, with 11 bases remaining between them. CDR3 length equals 15 residues. Per germline, CDR1 SGHDT and CDR2 YYEEEE. DNA for the CDR3: TGTGCCAGCAGCTTGGAGTTATGGGTAACCGGGGAGCTGTTTTTT. Its translation: CASSLELWVTGELFF. The whole variable domain, filled in from reference TRBV5-6 and TRBJ2-2, reads DAGVTQSPTHLIKTRGQQVTLRCSPKSGHDTVSWYQQALGQGPQFIFQYYEEEERQRGNFPDRFSGHQFPNYSSELNVNALLLGDSALYLCASSLELWVTGELFFGEGSRLTVL.

The J gene is TRBJ1-1, the V gene TRBV5-1; D ambiguous. V shed 4 bases and J shed 1 base, with 11 bases lying between them. Germline V gives CDR1 SGHRS, CDR2 YFSETQ. The CDR3 totals 14 residues. The CDR3 loop is CASSPAVGNTEAFF. CDR3 nucleotide sequence: TGCGCCAGCAGCCCGGCCGTGGGGAACACTGAAGCTTTCTTT.

Remarks on this clone: One end of the junction is discordant with germline, which a read error may explain. This chain uses TRBV10-3 with TRBJ2-7; perhaps D is TRBD1 or TRBD2 (6 bases each). Germline lookup yields CDR1 ENHRY and CDR2 SYGVKD. The CDR3 sequence is 15 residues long. In DNA form, the CDR3 reads TGTGCCATCAGTGGGGGGGCGGGCTATGCCTACGAGCAGCACTTC. As protein: CAISGGAGYAYEQHF.

The V and J genes are TRBV13 and TRBJ1-1; D is unclear. The CDR3 has 13 amino acids. V was trimmed by 5 bases and J by 4 bases, leaving 11 bases between them. The V gene's germline CDR1 is PRHDT and CDR2 FYEKMQ (reference sequence). In DNA form, the CDR3 reads TGTGCCAGCAGCCCAGGAGCGGCCACTGAAGCTTTCTTT. Protein sequence: CASSPGAATEAFF.

CDR3 nucleotides: TGTGCCATCAGTGACCAGGGGCTTGGTGTTGAGCAGTACTTC. Amino acids: CAISDQGLGVEQYF. The genes are TRBV10-3 and TRBJ2-7, with D maybe TRBD1 (6 bases). With 3 bases removed from V and 7 bases from J, the gap between germline ends came to 16 bases. The germline gives CDR1 ENHRY, CDR2 SYGVKD. CDR3 length: 14 amino acids.

About this clone: A junction boundary mismatches the germline segment, possibly from a read error. This rearrangement joins TRBV5-6 to TRBJ2-7; D is possibly TRBD1 or TRBD2 (5 bases each). The CDR3 length is 14 residues. Germline CDR1 SGHDT, CDR2 YYEEEE. The CDR3 DNA sequence: TGTGCCAGCAGTTTGGGACGGAGCTACTACGAGCAGTACTTC. This encodes CASSLGRSYYEQYF.

The chain couples TRBV5-1 to TRBJ2-7; 8 bases align to TRBD1. Germline CDR1 SGHRS, CDR2 YFSETQ. V was pared by 3 bases and J by 5 bases, with 7 bases of the junction left unmatched. This CDR3 has 14 amino acids. CDR3 amino acids: CASSSGQGTDEQYF. The CDR3 DNA is TGCGCCAGCAGCTCTGGACAGGGTACGGACGAGCAGTACTTC.

This chain links TRBV7-9 with TRBJ2-1, with 12 bases lining up with TRBD2. Per germline, CDR1 SEHNR and CDR2 FQNEAQ (reference sequence). J gave up 8 bases and V 7 bases, and 18 bases lay outside the gene matches. The CDR3 is 18 amino acids. CDR3 loop: CASTWPSGRAPLGDEQFF. The CDR3 nucleotides are TGTGCCAGCACCTGGCCTAGCGGGAGGGCTCCCTTGGGTGATGAGCAGTTCTTC.

About this clone itself: In the same sample, other DNA sequences code for this CDR3. This chain uses TRBV7-9 with TRBJ2-5; TRBD1 might be the D (6 bases). The CDR3 is 14 amino acids. The germline V gene encodes CDR1 SEHNR and CDR2 FQNEAQ (reference sequence). Trimming removed 4 bases at V and 1 base at J, with 10 bases between. In DNA form, the CDR3 reads TGTGCCAGCAGCTCTGACAGGACCCAAGAGACCCAGTACTTC. It encodes CASSSDRTQETQYF.

CDR3 sequence: CASSDGEGWDTIYF. CDR3 coding DNA: TGTGCCAGCAGTGACGGCGAGGGTTGGGACACCATATATTTT. This rearrangement joins TRBV2 to TRBJ1-3, with D unresolved. V was clipped by 3 bases and J by 8 bases, with 14 bases between them. CDR3 length equals 14 residues. Germline CDR1 reads SNHLY; CDR2 reads FYNNEI.

The chain joins TRBV30 to TRBJ1-4, with D possibly being TRBD1 (5 bases). V lost 5 bases to trimming and J lost 1 base, with 8 bases between them. CDR1 and CDR2 (germline): GTSNPN, SVGIG (reference sequence). CDR3 size: 13 residues. The CDR3 region has the DNA TGTGCCTGGCAGAGGGGAACTAATGAAAAACTGTTTTTT. Encoded protein: CAWQRGTNEKLFF.

The chain combines TRBV6-5 with TRBJ2-3; maybe TRBD1 (5 bases). CDR3 size: 15 residues. Trimming stripped 2 bases from V and 3 bases from J, with 12 bases between. Germline CDR1 is MNHEY and CDR2 is SVGAGI. The CDR3 nucleotides are TGTGCCAGCAGTTACGGGCAGGGTGAAACAGATACGCAGTATTTT. Amino acids: CASSYGQGETDTQYF.

This sequence joins TRBV27 and TRBJ2-1; 10 nucleotides agree with TRBD2. This CDR3 has 16 amino acids. The junction had 7 bases not matched to a gene; V was cut back by 5 bases and J by 3 bases. Germline V lookup: CDR1 MNHEY, CDR2 SMNVEV (reference sequence). The CDR3, as DNA: TGTGCCAGCAGTCCCCACAGCGGGGGGGACTACAATGAGCAGTTCTTC. Translating it yields CASSPHSGGDYNEQFF.

The CDR3 sequence is CASSLGGDSNSPLHF. CDR3 sequence (DNA): TGTGCCAGCAGCTTGGGGGGGGACAGTAATTCACCCCTCCACTTT. The V call is TRBV5-4, the J call TRBJ1-6, with TRBD1 matching over 7 bases. Per the germline V gene, CDR1 is SGHNT and CDR2 is YYREEE (reference sequence). CDR3 length: 15 amino acids. V lost 0 bases to trimming and J lost 6 bases; unmatched junction nucleotides: 3.

The chain joins TRBV5-1 to TRBJ2-3; D tentatively reads TRBD1 or TRBD2 (5 bases each). This CDR3 region has 14 residues. The germline V gene encodes CDR1 SGHRS and CDR2 YFSETQ. V gave up 4 bases and J gave up 5 bases, with 14 bases separating them. Here the CDR3 reads CASSPQGRIDTQYF. In DNA form, the CDR3 reads TGCGCCAGCAGCCCCCAGGGACGGATAGATACGCAGTATTTT.

This CDR3 reads CASSYATGGSSYEQYF. The CDR3 region has the DNA TGTGCCAGCAGTTACGCTACAGGGGGAAGCTCCTACGAGCAGTACTTC. The chain joins TRBV6-5 to TRBJ2-7; TRBD1 matches at 8 bases. CDR1 and CDR2 from the germline V gene are MNHEY and SVGAGI. This CDR3 comprises 16 residues. After removal of 2 bases from V and 0 bases from J, the junction contained 6 bases not matched to a gene.

A single count supports this clone. This rearrangement joins TRBV2 to TRBJ1-1, with D unclear. The CDR3 sequence is 12 residues long. Trimming removed 9 bases at V and 1 base at J, with 9 bases between. Per the germline V gene, CDR1 is SNHLY and CDR2 is FYNNEI. The CDR3 nucleotides read TGTGCCAGTGCCGACCAGAACACTGAAGCTTTCTTT. Translating gives CASADQNTEAFF.

The rearrangement links TRBV7-9 to TRBJ1-3; D is unclear. The germline CDR1 and CDR2 sequences are SEHNR and FQNEAQ (reference sequence). V was trimmed by 4 bases and J by 4 bases, leaving 8 bases between them. This CDR3 region has 13 residues. The CDR3 loop is CASSYWSGNTIYF. The DNA of the CDR3 is TGTGCCAGCAGCTATTGGTCGGGAAACACCATATATTTT.

This chain joins TRBV7-2 and TRBJ2-2; a possible D gene is TRBD2 (6 bases). Germline CDR1 is SGHTA and CDR2 is FQGNSA. This CDR3 contains 10 residues. The V end was cut by 10 bases, the J end by 6 bases, with 6 bases between. The CDR3 region has the DNA TGTGCCACGGGGGCCGGGGAGCTGTTTTTT. Its protein product is CATGAGELFF.

CDR3 protein: CASSQVSASGSYEQYF. The DNA for the CDR3 is TGCGCCAGCAGCCAAGTATCGGCTAGCGGCTCCTACGAGCAGTACTTC. The V call is TRBV4-1, the J call TRBJ2-7, with 7 bases lining up with TRBD2. The junction had 6 bases not matched to a gene; V was cut back by 1 base and J by 0 bases. CDR1 and CDR2 (germline): MGHRA, YSYEKL. The CDR3 spans 16 residues.